These 28 T cell receptor beta chains were sequenced from one sample in a study of blood T cell repertoires in COVID-19. Sequencing used immunoSEQ multiplex PCR; TCRdb keeps in-frame clones, though not all of them. This sample yields 150,000 to 200,000 clones, of which about 81% are seen a single time; 11% belongs to the top ten. Sequenced: peripheral blood. Source of these receptors: a human donor in a cohort sampled during active COVID-19.

The V and J genes are TRBV10-3 and TRBJ2-1; 9 bases fit TRBD1. J gave up 4 bases and V 10 bases, and 5 bases lay outside the gene matches. Germline CDR1 and CDR2: ENHRY and SYGVKD. The CDR3 sequence is 13 residues long. CDR3 residues: CATGTGQYNEQFF. The CDR3 DNA follows: TGTGCCACGGGGACAGGGCAGTACAATGAGCAGTTCTTC.

The chain couples TRBV9 to TRBJ1-6; a weak D match, TRBD1 (5 bases). Germline V CDR1 and CDR2: SGDLS, YYNGEE. CDR3 length equals 14 residues. V lost 4 bases and J lost 7, with 12 bases in between. The CDR3, as DNA: TGTGCCAGCAGCCTATCAGGGCTGAATTCACCCCTCCACTTT. Amino acids: CASSLSGLNSPLHF.

V and J are TRBV6-1 and TRBJ1-1; no definite D call. CDR3 length equals 12 residues. Germline CDR1 is MNHNS and CDR2 is SASEGT. V was clipped by 1 base and J by 11 bases, with 11 bases between them. DNA for the CDR3: TGTGCCAGCAGTGAAGGACCGGGGAGGGCTTTCTTT. Translated: CASSEGPGRAFF.

The V call is TRBV2, the J call TRBJ2-3; D possibly corresponds to TRBD1 (6 bases). The CDR3 has 15 amino acids. The V gene lost 4 bases and the J gene lost 3 bases, with 14 bases spanning the gap. Germline V CDR1 and CDR2: SNHLY, FYNNEI. CDR3 DNA: TGTGCCAGCAGTGGCAGCAGGGGTTTGACAGATACGCAGTATTTT. Amino acid sequence: CASSGSRGLTDTQYF.

The chain employs TRBV29-1 and TRBJ2-4, with D maybe TRBD2 (5 bases). The CDR3 consists of 15 residues. Germline lookup yields CDR1 SQVTM and CDR2 ANQGSEA. V gave up 4 bases and J gave up 0 bases, with 13 bases separating them. CDR3 in amino acids: CSVAGETLAKNIQYF. CDR3 in DNA: TGCAGCGTTGCCGGGGAAACCCTAGCCAAAAACATTCAGTACTTC.

The chain is built from TRBV6-5 and TRBJ1-4; no clear D gene. V lost 5 bases and J lost 8, with 6 bases in between. Germline values: CDR1 MNHEY, CDR2 SVGAGI. The CDR3 is 11 amino acids. The CDR3 coding sequence is TGTGCCAGCAGTACGGGGGAAAAACTGTTTTTT. It translates to CASSTGEKLFF.

This clone has a handful of counts. The rearrangement links TRBV30 to TRBJ1-2; D gene unclear. Trimming cost V 0 bases and J 0 bases, with 8 bases left between them. Germline values: CDR1 GTSNPN, CDR2 SVGIG (reference sequence). The CDR3 spans 14 residues. CDR3 nucleotide sequence: TGTGCCTGGAGTGTTTACGGAGCTAACTATGGCTACACCTTC. This encodes CAWSVYGANYGYTF.

The V and J genes are TRBV19 and TRBJ1-3; D might be TRBD1 (6 bases). Per germline, CDR1 LNHDA and CDR2 SQIVND (reference sequence). V dropped 5 bases and J dropped 2 bases, with 13 bases sitting between them. This CDR3 has 15 amino acids. CDR3 in amino acids: CASSHTGSTGNTIYF. For the CDR3, the DNA is TGTGCCAGTAGTCATACAGGGAGTACTGGAAACACCATATATTTT. Drawing the rest from reference TRBV19 and TRBJ1-3, the complete variable domain is DGGITQSPKYLFRKEGQNVTLSCEQNLNHDAMYWYRQDPGQGLRLIYYSQIVNDFQKGDIAEGYSVSREKKESFPLTVTSAQKNPTAFYLCASSHTGSTGNTIYFGEGSWLTVV.

The V call is TRBV5-4, the J call TRBJ2-5; tentative D call: TRBD1 (5 bases). Germline CDR1 and CDR2: SGHNT and YYREEE (reference sequence). The CDR3 length is 14 residues. V shed 2 bases and J shed 4 bases, with 12 bases lying between them. The CDR3 DNA reads TGTGCCAGCAGCTTTGGGTCAGGGTTAGAGACCCAGTACTTC. It yields the protein CASSFGSGLETQYF.

The chain recombines TRBV4-2 with TRBJ1-3; weak D call: TRBD1 (5 bases). Germline values: CDR1 LGHNA, CDR2 YNFKEQ. V was pared by 4 bases and J by 0 bases, with 16 bases between. The CDR3 spans 17 residues. CDR3 in amino acids: CASSPTKQEHSGNTIYF. CDR3 coding DNA: TGTGCCAGCAGCCCGACCAAACAGGAGCACTCTGGAAACACCATATATTTT.

The sample holds a few counts of this clone. The rearrangement uses TRBV9 and TRBJ2-7; maybe TRBD2 (5 bases). This CDR3 has 15 residues. Trimming took off 0 bases at V and 4 bases at J, with 14 bases between the two ends. Per the germline V gene, CDR1 is SGDLS and CDR2 is YYNGEE. CDR3 sequence reads: CASSVGHGVEYEQYF. The DNA of the CDR3 is TGTGCCAGCAGCGTAGGACACGGGGTAGAGTACGAGCAGTACTTC.

This chain uses TRBV9 with TRBJ2-5; TRBD1 agrees at 9 bases. CDR1 SGDLS and CDR2 YYNGEE come from the germline V gene. The length of the CDR3 is 14 residues. The V segment lost 3 bases and the J segment 2 bases; nucleotides outside the gene matches: 2. The CDR3 nucleotides read TGTGCCAGCAGCGACGGACAGGGGCAAGAGACCCAGTACTTC. It yields the protein CASSDGQGQETQYF. Using reference TRBV9 and TRBJ2-5 for the parts outside the CDR3, the full variable domain is DSGVTQTPKHLITATGQRVTLRCSPRSGDLSVYWYQQSLDQGLQFLIQYYNGEERAKGNILERFSAQQFPDLHSELNLSSLELGDSALYFCASSDGQGQETQYFGPGTRLLVL.

This chain connects TRBV11-2 to TRBJ2-3; D remains ambiguous. V lost 7 bases, J lost 0 bases, and 5 bases lay in between. Germline loops: CDR1 SGHAT, CDR2 FQNNGV. The CDR3 is made up of 12 amino acids. The CDR3 sequence: CASTHSTDTQYF. Here the CDR3 DNA reads TGTGCCAGCACCCATAGCACAGATACGCAGTATTTT.

The chain joins TRBV28 to TRBJ1-4, with TRBD1 matching over 9 bases. The CDR3 runs 16 residues. Germline V gives CDR1 MDHEN, CDR2 SYDVKM. The junction had 12 bases not matched to a gene; V was cut back by 6 bases and J by 7 bases. The CDR3 spells CASSLPNGTGLEKLFF. CDR3 sequence (DNA): TGTGCCAGCAGCCTCCCCAACGGGACAGGGCTTGAAAAACTGTTTTTT.

The chain recombines TRBV7-9 with TRBJ2-1; D uncertain. V dropped 7 bases and J dropped 3 bases, with 16 bases sitting between them. The CDR3 has 15 residues. The germline V gene encodes CDR1 SEHNR and CDR2 FQNEAQ (reference sequence). CDR3 DNA sequence: TGTGCCAGCACCCCCGACACCGCAGGCTACAATGAGCAGTTCTTC. Encoded protein: CASTPDTAGYNEQFF.

Remarks on this clone: The sample holds other DNA sequences that translate to the same CDR3. V gene TRBV5-4 combines with J gene TRBJ1-2; no definite D call. The CDR3 loop spans 15 amino acids. Germline CDR1 and CDR2: SGHNT and YYREEE (reference sequence). V was trimmed by 1 base and J by 6 bases, leaving 16 bases between them. The CDR3 DNA reads as TGTGCCAGCAGCTTGCCCCCGGGATCAGAGAATGGCTACACCTTC. This gives the protein CASSLPPGSENGYTF.

The chain recombines TRBV2 with TRBJ2-7; the match to TRBD2 covers 13 bases. This CDR3 is 14 amino acids long. The germline V gene encodes CDR1 SNHLY and CDR2 FYNNEI. Germline trimming cut 6 bases from V and 4 bases from J; bases unmatched to any gene: 3. The CDR3, as DNA: TGTGCCAGCAGCCCGGGACTAGCGGGATACGAGCAGTACTTC. As protein: CASSPGLAGYEQYF.

The V call is TRBV7-2, the J call TRBJ2-7, with TRBD2 identical over 8 bases. CDR1 is SGHTA and CDR2 is FQGNSA in the germline V gene. This CDR3 contains 14 residues. Trimming cost V 2 bases and J 5 bases; bases outside gene matches: 5. CDR3 sequence reads: CASSLSGGPNEQYF. CDR3 nucleotide sequence: TGTGCCAGCAGCTTATCGGGAGGGCCGAACGAGCAGTACTTC.

V and J are TRBV5-1 and TRBJ2-5; 8 bases agree with TRBD1. V trimming: 6 bases; J trimming: 3 bases; junction bases outside the gene matches: 4. This CDR3 contains 13 residues. CDR1 is SGHRS, CDR2 YFSETQ, per germline. CDR3 amino acids: CASTPDREETQYF. For the CDR3, the DNA is TGCGCCAGCACCCCGGACAGGGAAGAGACCCAGTACTTC.

This rearrangement joins TRBV4-3 to TRBJ1-3; D is uncertain. This CDR3 is built from 14 residues. V lost 0 bases, J lost 8 bases, and 11 bases lay in between. The germline V gene has CDR1 LGHNA and CDR2 YSLEER. The CDR3 is CASSQDARQYTIYF. DNA of the CDR3: TGCGCCAGCAGCCAAGACGCCCGACAATACACCATATATTTT.

The V and J genes are TRBV2 and TRBJ2-3, with 8 bases aligning to TRBD2. The CDR3 contains 16 residues. J lost 2 bases, V lost 2 bases, and 6 bases had no gene match. CDR1 is SNHLY and CDR2 is FYNNEI in the germline V gene. CDR3 sequence (DNA): TGTGCCAGCAGTGAAATGAGCGGGGGAATCACAGATACGCAGTATTTT. It encodes CASSEMSGGITDTQYF.

This chain joins TRBV5-4 and TRBJ2-3; D may be TRBD2 (5 bases). Germline V gives CDR1 SGHNT, CDR2 YYREEE (reference sequence). V was pared by 4 bases and J by 2 bases, with 11 bases between. CDR3 length: 14 residues. The CDR3 loop is CASSKDLNTDTQYF. The CDR3 nucleotides read TGTGCCAGCAGCAAGGACTTGAACACAGATACGCAGTATTTT.

This clone was counted once. The chain carries TRBV6-5 and TRBJ1-2, with D hard to call. Trimming pared 8 bases from V and 8 bases from J, leaving 12 bases between. Germline V lookup: CDR1 MNHEY, CDR2 SVGAGI. The CDR3 is 11 residues long. Here the CDR3 DNA reads TGTGCCAGCGGACCCTCGGGGGGCTACACCTTC. Translation: CASGPSGGYTF.

The V gene is TRBV28, the J gene TRBJ1-6, with unresolved D. Germline V CDR1 and CDR2: MDHEN, SYDVKM. V was clipped by 5 bases and J by 0 bases, with 11 bases between them. This CDR3 comprises 16 residues. The CDR3 here is CASSKYGSSYNSPLHF. DNA of the CDR3: TGTGCCAGCAGTAAATACGGGAGCTCCTATAATTCACCCCTCCACTTT.

This clone occurred once. The chain joins TRBV5-4 to TRBJ2-7; D is undetermined. This CDR3 has 12 residues. CDR1 and CDR2 from the germline V gene are SGHNT and YYREEE (reference sequence). V was pared by 0 bases and J by 2 bases, with 3 bases between. CDR3 region: CASSLGAYEQYF. In DNA, the CDR3 is TGTGCCAGCAGCTTGGGAGCCTACGAGCAGTACTTC.

The rearrangement joins TRBV7-2 to TRBJ1-5, with D possibly being TRBD1 (5 bases). This CDR3 is built from 15 residues. From germline, CDR1 is SGHTA and CDR2 FQGNSA. Trimming shortened V by 5 bases and J by 11 bases, and 22 bases separated the two germline ends. The DNA for the CDR3 is TGTGCCAGCAGCCTTAACCCGAGACAGCCTTGGGCCCAGCATTTT. Amino acids: CASSLNPRQPWAQHF.

The chain uses TRBV11-3 and TRBJ2-3; D uncertain. Between the trimmed V and J ends, which lost 5 bases and 4 bases, there was a span of 13 bases. Germline V gene sequence: CDR1 SGHNT, CDR2 YENEEA. This CDR3 is built from 14 residues. DNA for the CDR3: TGTGCCAGCAGCGACGGAACAGTCCCAGATACGCAGTATTTT. Translating it yields CASSDGTVPDTQYF. The whole variable domain, remainder taken from reference TRBV11-3 and TRBJ2-3, is EAGVVQSPRYKIIEKKQPVAFWCNPISGHNTLYWYLQNLGQGPELLIRYENEEAVDDSQLPKDRFSAERLKGVDSTLKIQPAELGDSAVYLCASSDGTVPDTQYFGPGTRLTVL.

The rearrangement links TRBV11-3 to TRBJ2-2; D may be TRBD1 (5 bases). Germline V CDR1 and CDR2: SGHNT, YENEEA. V lost 0 bases to trimming and J lost 1 base, with 9 bases between them. The CDR3 totals 16 residues. CDR3 residues: CASSLDLGQNTGELFF. Here the CDR3 DNA reads TGTGCCAGCAGCTTAGATCTGGGGCAGAACACCGGGGAGCTGTTTTTT.